The clone carrying this T cell receptor (beta chain) was counted a few times. The antigen remains unidentified. Stable hyperthyroidism: no ophthalmopathy progression over 18 months of follow-up. PBMCs stemmed from less than 13 ml fresh peripheral blood. These data are taken from a study of T cells in Graves' hyperthyroidism and ophthalmopathy. Overall study results and limits: Ophthalmopathy was model-predicted a median roughly six months pre-onset. Most thyroid clonotypes that were expanded above 0.001 also turned up in blood.

TCR beta CDR3 region amplification was performed from RNA transcripts. A set of HTBI primers served as the primers for a first-round RT-PCR of the TCR CDR3. One entry per CDR3 protein results from TCRdb running MiXCR on the multiplex PCR reads. The sample holds some 690,000 distinct CDR3 sequences, 17% seen once. Trimming took 3 bases from V and 5 from J, leaving 14 bases between them. The CDR3 is 14 residues long. Germline CDR1 and CDR2: SGHRS and YFSETQ. Sequences were obtained from blood. This chain uses TRBV5-1 with TRBJ1-1; tentatively, D is TRBD1 (5 bases). The TCR comes from a man aged 50-60 years with Graves' hyperthyroidism. The CDR3 region is CASSSRVGETEAFF. The CDR3 nucleotides read TGCGCCAGCAGCTCGAGAGTAGGGGAAACTGAAGCTTTCTTT.